The 16 T cell receptor beta chains given below trace back to one sample, sequenced in a study of CD4 and CD8 cells across lung adenocarcinoma regions. TCRdb used MiXCR to reprocess the PCR reads, holding one entry per CDR3 protein. The top ten hold around 28% of the sample, which has approximately 19,000 distinct CDR3 sequences, over 50% seen once. The sequenced sample was CD8+ T cells from the center of a lung tumor. These receptors came from a female donor with lung adenocarcinoma. The CD4 and CD8 labels of this study may be unreliable.

This rearrangement joins TRBV11-3 to TRBJ1-1; 8 positions match TRBD1. The trim removed 4 bases at V and 6 bases at J, leaving 10 bases unmatched. This CDR3 region has 15 residues. CDR1 SGHNT and CDR2 YENEEA come from the germline V gene. CDR3: CASSYQGASFSEAFF. CDR3 bases: TGTGCCAGCAGCTATCAGGGGGCGAGTTTCTCTGAAGCTTTCTTT. Variable domain in full (rest from reference TRBV11-3 and TRBJ1-1): EAGVVQSPRYKIIEKKQPVAFWCNPISGHNTLYWYLQNLGQGPELLIRYENEEAVDDSQLPKDRFSAERLKGVDSTLKIQPAELGDSAVYLCASSYQGASFSEAFFGQGTRLTVV.

The chain employs TRBV6-2 or TRBV6-3 and TRBJ2-5; unclear D gene. The CDR3 has 11 amino acids. V was shortened by 2 bases and J by 5 bases, with 3 bases between the two germline ends. CDR1 and CDR2 (germline): MNHEY, SVGEGT. Written as DNA, the CDR3 is TGTGCCAGCAGTTACGGGGAGACCCAGTACTTC. This translates into CASSYGETQYF.

This clonotype is a singleton in its sample. Without the conserved terminal phenylalanine or tryptophan, this CDR3 likely stems from a read error. No DNA is shown, since the ends of the CDR3 on it are uncertain; the CDR3 is the one TCRdb lists. The chain couples TRBV7-2 to TRBJ2-1; the D call of TRBD1 is as the table states it, not checked on the DNA. The CDR3 region is 17 residues in length, termini included. The germline gives CDR1 SGHTA, CDR2 FQGNSA. The CDR3 spells CASSLGTGGYSPLHFGN.

The chain carries TRBV6-1 and TRBJ2-3; D ambiguous. V dropped 1 base and J dropped 2 bases, with 7 bases sitting between them. Germline V gives CDR1 MNHNS, CDR2 SASEGT. The CDR3 length is 14 residues. CDR3 DNA: TGTGCCAGCAGTGAAGGGTTAGCCACAGATACGCAGTATTTT. Residues: CASSEGLATDTQYF.

The chain carries TRBV6-4 and TRBJ2-5, with 8 positions matching TRBD2. In germline, CDR1 is MRHNA, CDR2 SNTAGT. The CDR3 totals 16 residues. V dropped 0 bases and J dropped 11; count of bases not matched to a gene: 14. The CDR3 region is CASSDSGAGATNTQYF. The CDR3 DNA reads as TGTGCCAGCAGTGACTCGGGAGCGGGGGCCACAAATACTCAGTACTTC.

The J gene is TRBJ2-1, the V gene TRBV7-2, with D tentatively TRBD2 (6 bases). Trimming took off 2 bases at V and 6 bases at J, with 8 bases between the two ends. This CDR3 has 13 residues. Germline CDR1 is SGHTA and CDR2 is FQGNSA. The chain's CDR3 is CASSLIGSNEQFF. CDR3 bases: TGTGCCAGCAGCTTAATCGGGAGCAATGAGCAGTTCTTC.

The V and J genes are TRBV3-1 and TRBJ2-1; a weak D match, TRBD1 (6 bases). CDR3 length equals 14 residues. CDR1 is LGHDT, CDR2 YNNKEL, per germline (reference sequence). The V and J ends lost 4 bases and 9 bases respectively, with 16 bases between them. DNA of the CDR3: TGTGCCAGCAGCCGCCTACAGGGACGCGCTGAGCAGTTCTTC. This translates into CASSRLQGRAEQFF.

CDR3 sequence: CASSLPPQAETEAFF. In DNA form, the CDR3 reads TGTGCCAGTTCGTTACCCCCGCAAGCCGAGACAGAAGCTTTCTTT. The chain joins TRBV6-1 to TRBJ1-1; D is unclear. The CDR3 covers 15 residues. Germline V gives CDR1 MNHNS, CDR2 SASEGT. V lost 9 bases and J lost 8, with 25 bases in between.

With respect to this clonotype: An end of the junction does not agree with germline; a read error may underlie this. V usage is TRBV10-1 and J usage is TRBJ2-2, with D perhaps being TRBD1 or TRBD2 (5 bases each). The DNA end is more similar to TRBJ2-3, so the J call may be wrong. Germline loops: CDR1 WNHNN, CDR2 SYGVQD (reference sequence). CDR3 length: 14 amino acids. In nucleotides, the CDR3 is TGCGCCAGCCGACGGGGTGGGCCAACAGGTACGCAGTATTTT. Amino acid sequence: CASRRGGPTGTQYF.

The table lists this clonotype with a count of one. The genes are TRBV6-5 and TRBJ2-3, with a tentative D call TRBD2 (6 bases). The end of the DNA fits TRBJ2-7 better, so the J call may be wrong. CDR3 length: 14 residues. Germline CDR1 is MNHEY and CDR2 is SVGAGI. DNA of the CDR3: TGTGCCAGCAGTTACTCGGGAGGCGGGGAGACGCAGTACTTC. Translation: CASSYSGGGETQYF.

A single count supports this clonotype. The junction shows a germline mismatch at one end, possibly a read error. The genes are TRBV18 and TRBJ2-3; TRBD1 might be the D (6 bases). The CDR3 runs to 12 residues. The V gene's germline CDR1 is KGHSH and CDR2 LQKENI. CDR3 sequence reads: CVSSQGSDTQYF. The DNA of the CDR3 is TGTGTCAGCTCGCAGGGGTCAGATACGCAGTATTTT.

V gene TRBV6-1 combines with J gene TRBJ2-3; 11 bases align to TRBD1. Germline-derived CDR1 and CDR2 are MNHNS and SASEGT. Trimming at V came to 10 bases and at J to 7 bases, leaving 7 bases not matched to a gene. The CDR3 is 13 residues long. The CDR3 loop reads CATGTGGKNTQYF. CDR3 sequence (DNA): TGTGCCACGGGGACAGGGGGGAAAAATACGCAGTATTTT.

The chain combines TRBV2 with TRBJ2-1; 9 nucleotides match TRBD2. The CDR3 extends over 13 amino acids. Germline values: CDR1 SNHLY, CDR2 FYNNEI. Unmatched junction bases numbered 3, after V lost 6 bases and J lost 6 bases. In DNA form, the CDR3 reads TGTGCCAGCAGCGGGACTAGCTCCAATGAGCAGTTCTTC. This codes for CASSGTSSNEQFF.

Concerning this clonotype itself: One end of the junction fails to match germline, which may point to a read error. The chain carries TRBV10-2 and TRBJ2-4; the D gene is possibly TRBD2 (7 bases). Per the germline V gene, CDR1 is WSHSY and CDR2 is SAAADI. The CDR3 sequence is 14 residues long. The CDR3 sequence is CAGKGGRQGDTQYF. CDR3 nucleotides: TGTGCGGGCAAGGGGGGGCGTCAGGGAGACACCCAGTACTTC.

V is TRBV27 and J is TRBJ2-1; 7 nucleotides match TRBD2. Looked up from germline, CDR1 is MNHEY and CDR2 is SMNVEV (reference sequence). V lost 5 bases, J lost 10 bases, and 14 bases stayed unmatched. The CDR3 contains 15 residues. The CDR3 DNA sequence: TGTGCCAGCAGTCCGGGAGCGGGACCTATCATGGAGCAGTTCTTC. As protein: CASSPGAGPIMEQFF.

This clonotype has a handful of counts. The chain combines TRBV6-1 with TRBJ2-1, with TRBD2 matching over 10 bases. The CDR3 totals 18 residues. J was trimmed by 9 bases and V by 4 bases; bases with no gene match: 18. Germline assignment: CDR1 MNHNS and CDR2 SASEGT. DNA of the CDR3: TGTGCCAGCAGTGTTTCCAGGGGTCTCCCGGGACTAGCGTTTGAGCAGTTCTTC. Translating it yields CASSVSRGLPGLAFEQFF.